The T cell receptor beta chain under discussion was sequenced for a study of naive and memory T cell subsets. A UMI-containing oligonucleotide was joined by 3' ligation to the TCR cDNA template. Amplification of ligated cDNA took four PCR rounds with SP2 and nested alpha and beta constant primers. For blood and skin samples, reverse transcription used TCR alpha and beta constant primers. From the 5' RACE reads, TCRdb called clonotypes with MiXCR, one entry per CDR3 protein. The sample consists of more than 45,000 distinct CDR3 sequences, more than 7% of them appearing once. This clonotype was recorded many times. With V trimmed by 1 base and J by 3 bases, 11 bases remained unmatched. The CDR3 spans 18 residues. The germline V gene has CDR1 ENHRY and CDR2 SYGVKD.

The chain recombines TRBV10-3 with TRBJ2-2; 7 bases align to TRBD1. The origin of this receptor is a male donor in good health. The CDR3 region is CAISEFPPGQPYTGELFF. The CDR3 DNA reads TGTGCCATCAGTGAGTTCCCACCGGGACAGCCGTACACCGGGGAGCTGTTTTTT.